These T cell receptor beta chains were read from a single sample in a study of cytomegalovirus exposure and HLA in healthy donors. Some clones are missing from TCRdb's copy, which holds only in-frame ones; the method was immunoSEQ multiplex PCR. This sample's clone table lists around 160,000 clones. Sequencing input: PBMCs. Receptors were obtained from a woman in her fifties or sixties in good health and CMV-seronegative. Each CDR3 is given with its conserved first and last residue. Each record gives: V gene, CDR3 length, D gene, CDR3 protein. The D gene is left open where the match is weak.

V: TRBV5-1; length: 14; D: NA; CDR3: CASSLQGPGTEAFF
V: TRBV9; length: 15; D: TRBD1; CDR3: CASSPRTGLSYEQYF
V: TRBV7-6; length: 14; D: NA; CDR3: CASRLNRDNTEAFF
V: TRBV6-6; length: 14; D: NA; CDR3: CASSLEGSDTEAFF
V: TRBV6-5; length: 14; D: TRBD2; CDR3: CASSLGGGRVEQYF
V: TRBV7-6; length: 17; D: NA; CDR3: CASSDPRVKKGNTEAFF
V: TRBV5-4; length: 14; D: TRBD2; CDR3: CASSLRGGKIEQFF
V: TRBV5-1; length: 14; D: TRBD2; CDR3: CASRRDGAGYLQYF
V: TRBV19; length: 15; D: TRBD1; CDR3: CASIAGTGTTGELFF
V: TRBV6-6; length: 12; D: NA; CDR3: CASSYEQYGYTF
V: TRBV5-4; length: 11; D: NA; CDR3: CASSLADGYTF
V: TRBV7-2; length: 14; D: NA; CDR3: CASTPSGLYNEQFF
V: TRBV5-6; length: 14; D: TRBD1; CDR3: CAGGLGQGAQPQHF
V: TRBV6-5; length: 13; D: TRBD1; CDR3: CASRGTASYEQYF
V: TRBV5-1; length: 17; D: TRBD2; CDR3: CASSLGASGGADETQYF
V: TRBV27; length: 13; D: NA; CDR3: CASSLLAQETQYF
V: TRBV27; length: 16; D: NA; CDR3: CASSLRREPNTGELFF
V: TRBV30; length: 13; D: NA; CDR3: CAWNPQSNQPQHF
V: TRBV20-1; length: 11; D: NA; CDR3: CSAVRRETQYF
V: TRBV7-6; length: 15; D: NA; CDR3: CASSTTGGRRGEQFF
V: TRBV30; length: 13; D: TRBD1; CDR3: CAGDRVNTGELFF
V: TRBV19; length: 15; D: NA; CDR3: CASSIGGLVLYGYTF
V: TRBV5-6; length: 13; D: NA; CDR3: CASSLAPRHGYTF
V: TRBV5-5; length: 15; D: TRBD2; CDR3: CASSFVGTSAYEQYF
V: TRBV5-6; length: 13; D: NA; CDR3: CASSFVSVNEQFF
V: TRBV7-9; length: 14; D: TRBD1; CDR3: CASSIDRGHNGYTF
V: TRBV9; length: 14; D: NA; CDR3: CASSGRTGITEAFF
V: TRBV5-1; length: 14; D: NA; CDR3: CASSSQDSMDTQYF
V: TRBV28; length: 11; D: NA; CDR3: CAIQAADGYTF
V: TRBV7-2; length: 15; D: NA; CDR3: CASSFPGQSSYEQYF
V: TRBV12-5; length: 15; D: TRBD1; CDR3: CASGLPRQGIGELFF
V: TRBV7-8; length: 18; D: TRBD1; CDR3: CASSLRSPGQGGSNEQYF
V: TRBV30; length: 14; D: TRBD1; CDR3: CAWGTGALPYEQYF
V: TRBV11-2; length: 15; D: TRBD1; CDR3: CASSHKGQGVDTQYF
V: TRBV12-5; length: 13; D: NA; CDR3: CASGLDKNTEAFF
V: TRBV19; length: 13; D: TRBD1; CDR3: CASSAGGPYEQYF
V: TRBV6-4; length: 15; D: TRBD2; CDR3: CASSERTSGSNEQFF
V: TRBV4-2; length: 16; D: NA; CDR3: CASSLNSGEGVQPQHF
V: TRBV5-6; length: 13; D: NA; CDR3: CASSLPGFYEQYF
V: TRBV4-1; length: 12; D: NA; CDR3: CASSYRSTEAFF
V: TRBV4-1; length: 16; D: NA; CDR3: CASSSPRGQNTGELFF
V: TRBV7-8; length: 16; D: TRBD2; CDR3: CASSLASGGNTGELFF
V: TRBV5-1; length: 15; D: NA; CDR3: CASSLDRGYQETQYF
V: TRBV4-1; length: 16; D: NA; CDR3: CASSQEQGRGNQPQHF
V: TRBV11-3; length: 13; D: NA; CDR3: CASSPGGRAEQYF
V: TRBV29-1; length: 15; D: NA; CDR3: CSVASRGLRDNEQFF
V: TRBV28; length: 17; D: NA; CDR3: CASSTSKSDRYNSPLHF
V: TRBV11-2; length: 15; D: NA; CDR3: CASSLTTRPGEKLFF
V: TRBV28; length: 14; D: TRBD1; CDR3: CASSPRAGGQPQHF
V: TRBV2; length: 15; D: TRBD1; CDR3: CASSDFRQGNEKLFF
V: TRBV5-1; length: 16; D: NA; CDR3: CASSPGGTTSTGELFF
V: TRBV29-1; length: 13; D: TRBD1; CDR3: CSVRAGGPEEAFF
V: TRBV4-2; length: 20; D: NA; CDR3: CASSQNRTARALPSNQPQHF
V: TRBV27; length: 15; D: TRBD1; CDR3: CASSLQGQGAGELFF
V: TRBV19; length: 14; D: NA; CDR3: CASSILTGNYGYTF
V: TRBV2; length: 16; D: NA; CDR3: CASKGGVSSYNSPLHF